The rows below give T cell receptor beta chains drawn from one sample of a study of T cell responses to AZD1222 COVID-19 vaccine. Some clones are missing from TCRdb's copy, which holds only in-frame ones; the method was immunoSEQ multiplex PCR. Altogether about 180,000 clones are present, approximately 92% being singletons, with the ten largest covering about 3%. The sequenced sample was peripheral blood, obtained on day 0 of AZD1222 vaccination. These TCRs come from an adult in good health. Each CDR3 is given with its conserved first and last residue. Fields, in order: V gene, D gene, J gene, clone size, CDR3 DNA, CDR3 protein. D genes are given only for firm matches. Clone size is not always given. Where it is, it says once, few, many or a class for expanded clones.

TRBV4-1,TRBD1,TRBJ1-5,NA,TGCGCCAGCAGCCAGCGTACTCCGGGACAGGGGCGGTTCGTCAATCAGCCCCAGCATTTT,CASSQRTPGQGRFVNQPQHF
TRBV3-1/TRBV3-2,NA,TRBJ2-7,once,TGTGCCAGCAGCCAGGGTGGGACCTCCTACGAGCAGTACTTC,CASSQGGTSYEQYF
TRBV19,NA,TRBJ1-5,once,TGTGCCAGTAGTATTAACAGGTATAGCAATCAGCCCCAGCATTTT,CASSINRYSNQPQHF
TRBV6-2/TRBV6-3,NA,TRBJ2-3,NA,TGTGCCAGCAGTATGACAGATACGCAGTATTTT,CASSMTDTQYF
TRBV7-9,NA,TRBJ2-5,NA,TGTGCCAGCAGCCCGCCTAGCGAGACCCAGTACTTC,CASSPPSETQYF
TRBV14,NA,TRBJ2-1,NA,TGTGCCAGCAGCCAAGACCTTCTTCAGTACAATGAGCAGTTCTTC,CASSQDLLQYNEQFF
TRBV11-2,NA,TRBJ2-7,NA,TGTGCCAGCAGCCCCCTGGGGCAGCCCTACGAGCAGTACTTC,CASSPLGQPYEQYF
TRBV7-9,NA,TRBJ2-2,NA,TGTGCCACCGGTTACAACACCGGGGAGCTGTTTTTT,CATGYNTGELFF
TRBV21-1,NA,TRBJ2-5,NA,TGTGCCAGCAGATTTCGTTGGACAGCCACAGAGACCCAGTACTTC,CASRFRWTATETQYF
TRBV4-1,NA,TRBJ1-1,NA,TGCGCCAGCAGCCAAGGTGTCGGCTACACTGAAGCTTTCTTT,CASSQGVGYTEAFF
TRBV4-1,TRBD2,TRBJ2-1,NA,TGCGCCAGCAGCCAATCTCAGCGGGAGGTCTTTCATGAGCAGTTCTTC,CASSQSQREVFHEQFF
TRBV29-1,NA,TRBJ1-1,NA,TGCAGCGTTGTCCTGATGAACACTGAAGCTTTCTTT,CSVVLMNTEAFF
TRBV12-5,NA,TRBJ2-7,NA,TGTGCTAGTGGTTTGGTACTGTCAGGCCAGTACTTC,CASGLVLSGQYF
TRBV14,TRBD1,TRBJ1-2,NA,TGTGCCAGCAGCCAAGCCCCCACAGGGGTAAGTGGCTACACCTTC,CASSQAPTGVSGYTF
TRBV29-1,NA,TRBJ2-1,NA,TGCAGCGTTTCCTGGGCTTCCTACAATGAGCAGTTCTTC,CSVSWASYNEQFF
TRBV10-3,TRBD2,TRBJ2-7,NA,TGTGCCATCAGTGAGAGCGGGAGGGCCGGGTCCTACGAGCAGTACTTC,CAISESGRAGSYEQYF
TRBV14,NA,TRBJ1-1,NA,TGTGCCAGCAGCCTACCCCCGGGGGGCCGGACGAACACTGAAGCTTTCTTT,CASSLPPGGRTNTEAFF
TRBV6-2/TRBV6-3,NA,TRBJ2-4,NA,TGTGCCAGCAGTCTCACAGGCATAGCCAAAAACATTCAGTACTTC,CASSLTGIAKNIQYF
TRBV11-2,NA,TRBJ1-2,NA,TGTGCCAGCAGCGTGACTTATTTATCGGTCTACACCTTC,CASSVTYLSVYTF
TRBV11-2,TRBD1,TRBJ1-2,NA,TGTGCCAGCAGCCCTCGCGACAGGGGTGGCTACACCTTC,CASSPRDRGGYTF
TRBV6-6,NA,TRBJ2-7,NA,TGTGCCAGCAGTAACAAGGCAGAGTCCTACGAGCAGTACTTC,CASSNKAESYEQYF
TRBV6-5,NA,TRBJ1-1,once,TGTGCCAGCAGAGGACAGCCAAACGGTAAAGCTTTCTTT,CASRGQPNGKAFF
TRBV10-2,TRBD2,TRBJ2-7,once,TGCGCCAGCAGTGAAGGCCCTAGCGGGGACTCCTACGAGCAGTACTTC,CASSEGPSGDSYEQYF
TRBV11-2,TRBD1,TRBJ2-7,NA,TGTGCCAGCAGCTACGGGACAGGGGCAGCCTACGAGCAGTACTTC,CASSYGTGAAYEQYF
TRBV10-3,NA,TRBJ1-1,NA,TGTGCCATCAGTGAGTCTCTAACGGCGAACACTGAAGCTTTCTTT,CAISESLTANTEAFF
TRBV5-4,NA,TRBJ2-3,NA,TGTGCCAGCAGTCCGGGGGCGCGGAAAGATACGCAGTATTTT,CASSPGARKDTQYF
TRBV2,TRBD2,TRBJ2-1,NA,TGTGCCAGCAGAACGAGCGGGAGGGCCGGCAATGAGCAGTTCTTC,CASRTSGRAGNEQFF
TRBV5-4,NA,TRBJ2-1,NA,TGTGCCAGCAGCTCCCAGAGGGGGACCTACAATGAGCAGTTCTTC,CASSSQRGTYNEQFF
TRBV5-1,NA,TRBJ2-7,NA,TGCGCCAGCAGCTTGGTTCCGCCCTTCGGGGGTTCCTACTACGAGCAGTACTTC,CASSLVPPFGGSYYEQYF
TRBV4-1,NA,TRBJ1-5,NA,TGCGCCAGCAGCCAAGATTGGGATAACCAGCCCCAGCATTTT,CASSQDWDNQPQHF
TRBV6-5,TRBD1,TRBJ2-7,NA,TGTGCCTCCTACAGGGGGCGCGGGTACGAGCAGTACTTC,CASYRGRGYEQYF
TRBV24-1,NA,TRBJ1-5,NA,TGTGCCACCAGTGATCGTCGGACAGCCGATAGCAATCAGCCCCAGCATTTT,CATSDRRTADSNQPQHF
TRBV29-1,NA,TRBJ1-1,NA,TGCAGCGTTGTTACGTCCCAGGCACTGACTGAAGCTTTCTTT,CSVVTSQALTEAFF
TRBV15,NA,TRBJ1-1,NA,TGTGCCACCAGCAGAGAAGCTAACACTGAAGCTTTCTTT,CATSREANTEAFF
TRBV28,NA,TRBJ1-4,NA,TGTGCCAGCAGCCGCTGGGGGGGCAGTGATGAAAAACTGTTTTTT,CASSRWGGSDEKLFF
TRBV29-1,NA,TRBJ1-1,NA,TGCAGCGTTGAAAGATCTGGGAACACTGAAGCTTTCTTT,CSVERSGNTEAFF
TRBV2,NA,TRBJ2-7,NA,TGTGCCAGCAGGCGCAGGACCTACGAGCAGTACTTC,CASRRRTYEQYF
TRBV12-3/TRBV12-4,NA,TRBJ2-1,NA,TGTGCCAGCAGCCAGGAGCCAGTCAATGAGCAGTTCTTC,CASSQEPVNEQFF
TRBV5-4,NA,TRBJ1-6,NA,TGTGCCAGCAGCCCCCGAGGCCAAAATTCACCCCTCCACTTT,CASSPRGQNSPLHF
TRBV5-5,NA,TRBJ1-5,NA,TGTGCCAGCAGCTTGGAAGCTTTCTTAGGGGATCAGCCCCAGCATTTT,CASSLEAFLGDQPQHF
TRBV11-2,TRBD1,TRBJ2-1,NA,TGTGCCAGCAGCGAGACAGGGCGTTCCTACAATGAGCAGTTCTTC,CASSETGRSYNEQFF
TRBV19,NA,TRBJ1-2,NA,TGTGCCAGTAGTATGTCCTACGAGTGGGCGGCGGTCTATGGCTACACCTTC,CASSMSYEWAAVYGYTF
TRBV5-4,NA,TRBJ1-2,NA,TGTGCCAGCAGCTTGGATAGGGTCTATGGCTACACCTTC,CASSLDRVYGYTF
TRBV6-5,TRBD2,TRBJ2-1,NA,TGTGCCAGCAGGGGGACTAGCGGATACAATGAGCAGTTCTTC,CASRGTSGYNEQFF
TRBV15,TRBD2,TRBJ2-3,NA,TGTGCCACCAGCAGAGAAAGGAGCGGGGGGGATACGCAGTATTTT,CATSRERSGGDTQYF
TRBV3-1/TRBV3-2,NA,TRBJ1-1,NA,TGTGCCAGCAGCCCTAATGACAGGTTTGAAGCTTTCTTT,CASSPNDRFEAFF